This note documents a single T cell receptor (beta chain) sequence. The CDR3 length is 14 residues. Trimming took 4 bases from V and 5 from J, leaving 13 bases between them. Germline-derived CDR1 and CDR2 are SEHNR and FQNEAQ (reference sequence). This sample stems from a study of blood T cell repertoires in COVID-19. Study-level background: The samples span acute and convalescent COVID-19 from the United States, Italy and Spain.

Grouping used clinical history reported by participants in a survey and questionnaire. Sequencing was performed with immunoSEQ multiplex PCR; in TCRdb, only in-frame clones are kept and a portion is missing. Of 180,000 or so clones in the sample, roughly 80% were seen once. The clonotype was recovered from a woman in her forties or fifties who had recovered from COVID-19. Sequenced input: PBMCs or T cells enriched from blood (not recorded which). The gene calls are TRBV7-9 and TRBJ2-3; maybe TRBD2 (6 bases). CDR3 DNA: TGTGCCAGCAGCTGGGCCGGGACTCAAGATACGCAGTATTTT. Amino acids: CASSWAGTQDTQYF.